This T cell receptor beta chain was sequenced in a study of T cell repertoires in cytomegalovirus infection. Findings of the study overall: The response measured ex vivo was dominated by TCR beta clonotypes (HLA-C-restricted and CMV-specific). Identification of carriers of CMV plus the relevant HLA was achieved through cumulative public TCR beta family frequency.

As regards this clonotype: Antigen: not known.

TCRdb ran MiXCR on the reads and lists one entry per CDR3 protein. The sample comprises 250,000 to 350,000 distinct CDR3 sequences, more than 20% of which are singletons, and approximately 13% rests with the top ten. This CDR3 has 14 residues. CDR1 and CDR2 from the germline V gene are SQVTM and ANQGSEA. The germline V and J ends were trimmed by 1 base and 3 bases, with 12 bases remaining between them. What was sequenced was PBMCs. The receptor comes from a human donor in good health (CMV status not recorded). Some clones in this sample may be carry-over from other donors' samples. The gene calls are TRBV29-1 and TRBJ1-2; D is undetermined. CDR3 bases: TGCAGCGTTGAAGCATCAAGGAACTACTATGGCTACACCTTC. This encodes CSVEASRNYYGYTF.